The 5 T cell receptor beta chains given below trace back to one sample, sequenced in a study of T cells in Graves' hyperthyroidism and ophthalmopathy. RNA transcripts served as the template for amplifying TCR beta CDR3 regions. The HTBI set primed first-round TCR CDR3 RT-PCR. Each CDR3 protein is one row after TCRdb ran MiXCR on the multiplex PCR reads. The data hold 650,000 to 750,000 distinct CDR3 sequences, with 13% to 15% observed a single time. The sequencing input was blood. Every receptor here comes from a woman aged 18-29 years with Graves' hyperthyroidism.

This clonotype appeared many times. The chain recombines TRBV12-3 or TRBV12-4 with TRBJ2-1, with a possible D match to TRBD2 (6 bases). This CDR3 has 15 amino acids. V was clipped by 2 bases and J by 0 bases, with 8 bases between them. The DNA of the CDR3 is TGTGCCAGCAGTTTAAAAGCGGGCTCCTACAATGAGCAGTTCTTC. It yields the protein CASSLKAGSYNEQFF.

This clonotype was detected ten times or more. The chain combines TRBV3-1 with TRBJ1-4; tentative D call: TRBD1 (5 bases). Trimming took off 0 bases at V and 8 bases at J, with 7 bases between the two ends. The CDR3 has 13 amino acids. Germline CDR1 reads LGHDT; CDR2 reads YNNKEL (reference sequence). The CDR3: CASSQERGEKLFF. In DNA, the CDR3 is TGTGCCAGCAGCCAAGAAAGGGGCGAAAAACTGTTTTTT.

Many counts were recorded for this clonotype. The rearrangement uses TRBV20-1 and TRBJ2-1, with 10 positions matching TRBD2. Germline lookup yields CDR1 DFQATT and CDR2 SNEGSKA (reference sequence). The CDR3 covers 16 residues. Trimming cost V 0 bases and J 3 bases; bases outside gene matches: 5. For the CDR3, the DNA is TGCAGTGCTAGAGATAGGACTAGCGGAGGCTACAATGAGCAGTTCTTC. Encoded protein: CSARDRTSGGYNEQFF.

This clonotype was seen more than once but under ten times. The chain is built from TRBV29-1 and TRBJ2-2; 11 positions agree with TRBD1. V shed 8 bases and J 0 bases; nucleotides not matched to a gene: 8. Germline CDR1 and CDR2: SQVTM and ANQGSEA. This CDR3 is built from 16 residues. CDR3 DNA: TGCAGCTGCTGGGGGGGACAGGGGGCGAACACCGGGGAGCTGTTTTTT. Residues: CSCWGGQGANTGELFF.

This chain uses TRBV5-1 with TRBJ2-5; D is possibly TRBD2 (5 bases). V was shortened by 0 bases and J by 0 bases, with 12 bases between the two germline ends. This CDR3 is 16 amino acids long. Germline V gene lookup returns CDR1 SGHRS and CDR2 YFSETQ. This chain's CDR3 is CASSLEAATHQETQYF. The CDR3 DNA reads TGCGCCAGCAGCTTGGAAGCGGCCACTCACCAAGAGACCCAGTACTTC.